The 25 T cell receptor beta chains listed next were all sequenced from one sample in a study of a mutant IDH1 vaccine in newly diagnosed glioma. The protocol was immunoSEQ multiplex PCR, while the TCRdb copy is restricted to in-frame clones and leaves out a portion. The sample lists some 64,000 clones; over 70% were seen once. Time point meaning: week 11, during vaccination. Alongside topical imiquimod, each dose of vaccine comprised 300 ug of mutant IDH1 20-mer peptide. Antigens of these TCRs are unknown. The specimen was PBMCs, collected from a glioma patient whose treatment included an IDH1 peptide vaccine. The source is a man aged 45 to 65 with glioma.

This clone was detected a few times. The J gene is TRBJ1-2, the V gene TRBV7-2; 9 bases fit TRBD1. V shed 5 bases, J shed 7 bases, and the junction held 8 bases outside the gene matches. Germline-derived CDR1 and CDR2 are SGHTA and FQGNSA. The CDR3 has 14 residues. The CDR3 is CASSPRTGEGGYTF. In DNA, the CDR3 is TGTGCCAGCAGCCCGCGGACAGGGGAGGGTGGCTACACCTTC.

The chain recombines TRBV7-9 with TRBJ2-7; the match to TRBD2 covers 8 bases. The V segment lost 5 bases and the J segment 6 bases; nucleotides outside the gene matches: 6. The CDR3 is 13 residues long. Germline V CDR1 and CDR2: SEHNR, FQNEAQ (reference sequence). The CDR3 nucleotides read TGTGCCAGCAGCCCCCGGGGGGGTATCGAGCAGTACTTC. It translates to CASSPRGGIEQYF. The entire variable domain, with the rest obtained from reference TRBV7-9 and TRBJ2-7, is as follows: DTGVSQNPRHKITKRGQNVTFRCDPISEHNRLYWYRQTLGQGPEFLTYFQNEAQLEKSRLLSDRFSAERPKGSFSTLEIQRTEQGDSAMYLCASSPRGGIEQYFGPGTRLTVT.

This clone was recorded only once. V gene TRBV6-5 combines with J gene TRBJ1-2; tentatively, D is TRBD1 (5 bases). The CDR3 sequence is 15 residues long. The germline CDR1 and CDR2 sequences are MNHEY and SVGAGI. With 7 bases removed from V and 3 bases from J, the gap between germline ends came to 18 bases. For the CDR3, the DNA is TGTGCCAGCACCAATCCGATTGGGGGGGACTATGGCTACACCTTC. This translates into CASTNPIGGDYGYTF.

This clone was detected only a few times. The gene calls are TRBV5-6 and TRBJ1-1; D is unclear. Per germline, CDR1 SGHDT and CDR2 YYEEEE. The V gene lost 4 bases and the J gene lost 1 base, with 17 bases spanning the gap. CDR3 length: 16 amino acids. The DNA for the CDR3 is TGTGCCAGCAGCCCCTGGGCCTCCGCGGGGAACACTGAAGCTTTCTTT. The encoded protein is CASSPWASAGNTEAFF.

Note on this clone: An end of the junction does not agree with germline; a read error may underlie this. J is TRBJ2-7 and V is TRBV4-1; no definite D call. Germline CDR1 reads MGHRA; CDR2 reads YSYEKL. CDR3 length: 12 residues. This CDR3 reads CASSQPSHEQYF. CDR3 nucleotide sequence: TGCGCCAGCAGCCAACCCTCCCACGAGCAGTACTTC.

The chain has TRBV27 and TRBJ2-7; 7 bases line up with TRBD1. This CDR3 spans 13 amino acids. The junction had 1 base not matched to a gene; V was cut back by 2 bases and J by 3 bases. Germline values: CDR1 MNHEY, CDR2 SMNVEV (reference sequence). CDR3 DNA sequence: TGTGCCAGCAGTTTAAGACAGGGCTACGAGCAGTACTTC. Its protein product is CASSLRQGYEQYF.

This chain connects TRBV2 to TRBJ1-5; D gene uncertain. The ends were cut back, 7 bases at V and 4 bases at J, with 8 bases in the middle. Germline CDR1 reads SNHLY; CDR2 reads FYNNEI. There are 12 residues in the CDR3. CDR3 DNA: TGTGCCAGCAAAACGGGGAATCAGCCCCAGCATTTT. It yields the protein CASKTGNQPQHF.

V gene TRBV6-6 combines with J gene TRBJ2-5; TRBD2 aligns across 8 bases. CDR3 length: 14 amino acids. In germline, CDR1 is MNHNY, CDR2 SVGAGI (reference sequence). V shed 3 bases, J shed 5 bases, and the junction held 5 bases outside the gene matches. CDR3 region: CASSYPGGGETQYF. The CDR3 nucleotides are TGTGCCAGCAGTTATCCCGGGGGGGGCGAGACCCAGTACTTC.

The J gene is TRBJ2-7, the V gene TRBV5-1, with D tentatively TRBD1 (6 bases). V lost 3 bases and J 6 bases, leaving 19 bases between the germline ends. Germline V lookup: CDR1 SGHRS, CDR2 YFSETQ. The CDR3 consists of 15 residues. CDR3 sequence: CASSSGQLLPGEQYF. The CDR3 DNA reads TGCGCCAGCAGCTCTGGACAGCTGCTACCCGGCGAGCAGTACTTC.

This chain links TRBV7-9 with TRBJ2-3; no firm D call. V was shortened by 5 bases and J by 0 bases, with 12 bases between the two germline ends. This CDR3 spans 15 amino acids. Germline values: CDR1 SEHNR, CDR2 FQNEAQ (reference sequence). Here the CDR3 DNA reads TGTGCCAGCAGCCCGGGCGAAGGGAGCACAGATACGCAGTATTTT. It codes for CASSPGEGSTDTQYF.

V is TRBV6-1 and J is TRBJ1-3, with unresolved D. Germline CDR1 is MNHNS and CDR2 is SASEGT. There are 14 residues in the CDR3. Trimming removed 5 bases from V and 4 bases from J, with 12 bases in between. The CDR3 coding sequence is TGTGCCAGCAGTTCAGACGGGAGGGGAAACACCATATATTTT. This sequence encodes CASSSDGRGNTIYF.

The chain is built from TRBV19 and TRBJ2-1; no definite D call. Trimming shortened V by 5 bases and J by 2 bases, and 13 bases separated the two germline ends. Germline CDR1 LNHDA, CDR2 SQIVND (reference sequence). There are 15 residues in the CDR3. CDR3 residues: CASSPAWRTYNEQFF. The CDR3 region has the DNA TGTGCCAGTAGTCCCGCCTGGCGGACCTACAATGAGCAGTTCTTC.

This clone was seen a single time. The chain joins TRBV5-1 to TRBJ2-5, with D tentatively TRBD2 (6 bases). Per the germline V gene, CDR1 is SGHRS and CDR2 is YFSETQ. V lost 4 bases and J 3 bases, leaving 16 bases between the germline ends. CDR3 size: 15 residues. The DNA of the CDR3 is TGCGCCAGCAGCCAAACCGGGACTGGGGAAGAGACCCAGTACTTC. Its protein is CASSQTGTGEETQYF.

To note about this clone: A read error may produce the germline difference seen at one junction end. The chain uses TRBV7-2 and TRBJ1-5; D ambiguous. The CDR3 length is 15 residues. Looked up from germline, CDR1 is SGHTA and CDR2 is FQGNSA. The CDR3 DNA reads TGTGCCAGCAGCTTAGGACCGAGAAGCACTCAGCCCCAGCATTTT. Protein: CASSLGPRSTQPQHF.

In its sample, this clone was seen a few times. The V gene is TRBV20-1, the J gene TRBJ1-1; no clear D gene. V was trimmed by 2 bases and J by 1 base, leaving 2 bases between them. Germline V CDR1 and CDR2: DFQATT, SNEGSKA (reference sequence). The CDR3 contains 11 residues. The CDR3 DNA is TGCAGTGCTAGACAGAACACTGAAGCTTTCTTT. This codes for CSARQNTEAFF.

This clone came up a few times. The chain combines TRBV30 with TRBJ2-7; 10 positions agree with TRBD2. The junction had 5 bases not matched to a gene; V was cut back by 4 bases and J by 5 bases. The CDR3 length is 13 residues. CDR1 GTSNPN and CDR2 SVGIG come from the germline V gene (reference sequence). The chain's CDR3 is CAWTGLANHEQYF. CDR3 nucleotides: TGTGCCTGGACGGGACTAGCGAATCACGAGCAGTACTTC.

This chain uses TRBV2 with TRBJ2-1; possibly TRBD1 for D (6 bases). CDR1 SNHLY and CDR2 FYNNEI come from the germline V gene. The CDR3 contains 16 residues. V lost 5 bases and J 0 bases, leaving 14 bases between the germline ends. For the CDR3, the DNA is TGTGCCAGCAGTTTTACGGACAGCAGCTCCTACAATGAGCAGTTCTTC. Protein sequence: CASSFTDSSSYNEQFF. The full variable domain, its missing parts supplied by reference TRBV2 and TRBJ2-1, is EPEVTQTPSHQVTQMGQEVILRCVPISNHLYFYWYRQILGQKVEFLVSFYNNEISEKSEIFDDQFSVERPDGSNFTLKIRSTKLEDSAMYFCASSFTDSSSYNEQFFGPGTRLTVL.

The rearrangement links TRBV29-1 to TRBJ2-6; D uncertain. CDR1 and CDR2 (germline): SQVTM, ANQGSEA. Between the trimmed V and J ends, which lost 3 bases and 4 bases, there was a span of 16 bases. The CDR3 contains 16 residues. CDR3 DNA sequence: TGCAGCGTTGAGTTGGTGGGCCAGGAGGGGGCCAACGTCCTGACTTTC. Amino acid sequence: CSVELVGQEGANVLTF. Full variable domain (rest looked up from reference TRBV29-1 and TRBJ2-6): SAVISQKPSRDICQRGTSLTIQCQVDSQVTMMFWYRQQPGQSLTLIATANQGSEATYESGFVIDKFPISRPNLTFSTLTVSNMSPEDSSIYLCSVELVGQEGANVLTFGAGSRLTVL.

The rearrangement joins TRBV5-1 to TRBJ2-3, with no clear D. CDR3 length equals 11 residues. V lost 1 base and J lost 3, with 0 bases in between. Germline-derived CDR1 and CDR2 are SGHRS and YFSETQ. CDR3 in DNA: TGCGCCAGCAGCTTGACAGATACGCAGTATTTT. Its translation is CASSLTDTQYF.

The chain employs TRBV18 and TRBJ2-2, with D possibly being TRBD1 (6 bases). Per germline, CDR1 KGHSH and CDR2 LQKENI. The CDR3 consists of 15 residues. Deletions cut 3 bases from V and 4 bases from J, with 12 bases between. The DNA of the CDR3 is TGTGCCAGCTCACCCCCTGGGACACTCACCGGGGAGCTGTTTTTT. It encodes CASSPPGTLTGELFF.

CDR3 sequence reads: CASSLNPAGGPNEQFF. The CDR3 DNA is TGTGCCAGCAGCTTAAATCCAGCGGGGGGGCCGAATGAGCAGTTCTTC. V usage is TRBV7-2 and J usage is TRBJ2-1, with 10 bases lining up with TRBD2. The CDR3 has 16 residues. V was pared by 2 bases and J by 7 bases, with 8 bases of the junction left unmatched. CDR1 is SGHTA and CDR2 is FQGNSA in the germline V gene.

The gene calls are TRBV5-1 and TRBJ2-7, with D maybe TRBD2 (7 bases). The V gene lost 5 bases and the J gene lost 6 bases, with 12 bases spanning the gap. CDR3 length: 12 residues. Germline loops: CDR1 SGHRS, CDR2 YFSETQ. The CDR3 protein is CASRAGGREQYF. CDR3 sequence (DNA): TGCGCCAGCAGGGCCGGGGGGCGCGAGCAGTACTTC.

The chain joins TRBV18 to TRBJ2-2; weak D call: TRBD1 (5 bases). Germline CDR1 is KGHSH and CDR2 is LQKENI. The V gene lost 2 bases and the J gene lost 3 bases, with 7 bases spanning the gap. This CDR3 is built from 14 residues. Here the CDR3 reads CASSPTTDTGELFF. The CDR3 DNA reads as TGTGCCAGCTCACCAACGACAGACACCGGGGAGCTGTTTTTT.

V usage is TRBV7-9 and J usage is TRBJ2-7; perhaps D is TRBD1 or TRBD2 (5 bases each). This CDR3 has 15 residues. Germline V gives CDR1 SEHNR, CDR2 FQNEAQ (reference sequence). Trimming stripped 5 bases from V and 0 bases from J, with 14 bases between. The CDR3 here is CASSPEGPSSYEQYF. The DNA of the CDR3 is TGTGCCAGCAGCCCTGAGGGGCCTAGCTCCTACGAGCAGTACTTC. Full variable domain (outside the CDR3, taken from reference TRBV7-9 and TRBJ2-7): DTGVSQNPRHKITKRGQNVTFRCDPISEHNRLYWYRQTLGQGPEFLTYFQNEAQLEKSRLLSDRFSAERPKGSFSTLEIQRTEQGDSAMYLCASSPEGPSSYEQYFGPGTRLTVT.

This chain connects TRBV7-9 to TRBJ2-5, with D possibly matching TRBD1 (6 bases). V was clipped by 5 bases and J by 1 base, with 11 bases between them. Germline loops: CDR1 SEHNR, CDR2 FQNEAQ (reference sequence). The CDR3 has 14 residues. CDR3 protein: CASSRLGGQETQYF. The CDR3 DNA follows: TGTGCCAGCAGCCGATTAGGGGGCCAAGAGACCCAGTACTTC.